This TCR beta chain emerged from a study of molecular identifiers for immune sequencing clone quantification. General study points: Highly expanded clones may be undercounted when identical TCR molecules share barcodes.

Methods described previously, with TCR primers listed, were used for bulk TCR libraries. TCRdb reanalysed the PCR reads using MiXCR and keeps one entry per CDR3 protein. The sample consists of approximately 550,000 distinct CDR3 sequences, about a fifth of them appearing once. The CDR3 has 14 residues. The V gene end was trimmed by 4 bases and the J gene end by 6 bases; junction bases not matched to a gene: 4. The germline gives CDR1 LNHDA, CDR2 SQIVND (reference sequence). This clonotype was seen a handful of times. What it binds is unknown. Sequences were obtained from naive CD8+ T cells from blood, with Jurkat cell RNA spiked in. Subset specified: FACS-sorted CD8+CD4-CCR7+CD45RA+ naive T cells. This rearrangement joins TRBV19 to TRBJ2-1; TRBD1 matches 9 bases. This sequence was found in a human donor in good health. Some libraries in this study had Jurkat cell RNA spiked in. The CDR3 bases are TGTGCCAGTAGTAGAAAGACAGGGGGCAATGAGCAGTTCTTC. This gives the protein CASSRKTGGNEQFF.